This T cell receptor (beta chain) was documented in a study of beta chain features in type 1 diabetes. Study outcomes and limitations: Shorter TCRB CDR3s, moderately but significantly so, were found in Type 1 diabetes patients in all four CD4+ subsets.

Germline assignment: CDR1 MNHEY and CDR2 SVGAGI. Trimming pared 7 bases from V and 2 bases from J, leaving 13 bases between. This CDR3 spans 14 amino acids. Of note for this clone: Its antigen is as yet unknown.

cDNA synthesis used the whole RNA isolate, giving expressed TCRB sequences. Repertoires were generated with immunoSEQ multiplex PCR, while TCRdb's copy carries only in-frame clones and drops some. The data contain about 160,000 clones, 63% of them singletons. The V gene is TRBV6-5, the J gene TRBJ2-3; weak D call: TRBD2 (6 bases). Sequencing was carried out using naive CD4+ T cells from blood. The source of this sequence is a man under 40 with type 1 diabetes. Written as DNA, the CDR3 is TGTGCCAGCACTCTAAGGAGGGCCACAGATACGCAGTATTTT. This codes for CASTLRRATDTQYF.